The 32 T cell receptor beta chains below all came from one sample that was sequenced in a study of T cells in Graves' hyperthyroidism and ophthalmopathy. The investigators amplified TCR beta CDR3 regions from RNA transcripts. An initial round of RT-PCR targeting the TCR CDR3 relied on the HTBI primer set. In TCRdb, the multiplex PCR reads were re-called with MiXCR into one record per CDR3 protein. This sample yields about 290,000 distinct CDR3 sequences, of which about 15% are seen a single time; about 50% belongs to the top ten. Input material: blood. These receptors were collected from a woman aged 60-75 years with Graves' ophthalmopathy.

This clonotype was observed many times. The chain has TRBV28 and TRBJ1-2, with no clear D. The CDR3 totals 12 residues. CDR1 is MDHEN, CDR2 SYDVKM, per germline. Deletions cut 3 bases from V and 1 base from J, with 3 bases between. The CDR3 region has the DNA TGTGCCAGCAGTTTCGATAACTATGGCTACACCTTC. Translated: CASSFDNYGYTF.

This clonotype was seen ten or more times. V usage is TRBV7-2 and J usage is TRBJ1-1; tentatively, D is TRBD1 (5 bases). CDR1 is SGHTA and CDR2 is FQGNSA in the germline V gene. This CDR3 is 13 amino acids long. Trimming took 3 bases from V and 5 from J, leaving 10 bases between them. CDR3 DNA: TGTGCCAGCAGCTTGGGGGGGAGAACTGAAGCTTTCTTT. Encoded protein: CASSLGGRTEAFF.

The chain recombines TRBV20-1 with TRBJ1-4; D ambiguous. Between the trimmed V and J ends, which lost 3 bases and 3 bases, there was a span of 5 bases. Germline values: CDR1 DFQATT, CDR2 SNEGSKA (reference sequence). The CDR3 is 12 amino acids. The CDR3 spells CSARAANEKLFF. CDR3 coding DNA: TGCAGTGCTAGGGCTGCTAATGAAAAACTGTTTTTT.

This clonotype was seen many times. The rearrangement uses TRBV18 and TRBJ1-1; 8 bases match TRBD1. The CDR3 contains 14 residues. The V gene's germline CDR1 is KGHSH and CDR2 LQKENI. V lost 3 bases to trimming and J lost 7 bases; unmatched junction nucleotides: 7. This CDR3 is CASSPTGTGVEAFF. In nucleotides, the CDR3 is TGTGCCAGCTCACCGACCGGGACAGGCGTTGAAGCTTTCTTT.

This clonotype was observed many times. The gene calls are TRBV6-1 and TRBJ2-7, with D possibly being TRBD1 (6 bases). The CDR3 contains 13 residues. V gave up 8 bases and J gave up 4 bases, with 15 bases separating them. CDR1 and CDR2 from the germline V gene are MNHNS and SASEGT. CDR3 DNA sequence: TGTGCCAGCTCCCGGCAGGGGATATACGAGCAGTACTTC. Translating it yields CASSRQGIYEQYF.

This clonotype was recorded many times. J is TRBJ2-7 and V is TRBV2, with a possible D match to TRBD1 (6 bases). Trimming removed 7 bases from V and 5 bases from J, with 15 bases in between. CDR3 length: 13 residues. Germline CDR1 SNHLY, CDR2 FYNNEI. CDR3 sequence (DNA): TGTGCCAGCAAAACAGGGATTCTGGACGAGCAGTACTTC. Protein: CASKTGILDEQYF.

The chain couples TRBV12-3 or TRBV12-4 to TRBJ1-3; weak D call: TRBD1 (5 bases). V lost 8 bases and J 2 bases, leaving 19 bases between the germline ends. This CDR3 is 16 amino acids long. Here the CDR3 DNA reads TGTGCCAGCTCTTGGGGCCCGCGCGTTCCTGGAAACACCATATATTTT. It codes for CASSWGPRVPGNTIYF.

The chain has TRBV30 and TRBJ2-7, with D possibly matching TRBD1 (5 bases). CDR1 is GTSNPN and CDR2 is SVGIG in the germline V gene (reference sequence). V was pared by 1 base and J by 5 bases, with 12 bases between. This CDR3 is 13 amino acids long. The CDR3 here is CAWSALLTDEQYF. CDR3 sequence (DNA): TGTGCCTGGAGTGCCCTACTGACAGACGAGCAGTACTTC.

This clonotype appeared a few times. This chain connects TRBV5-1 to TRBJ1-2; 9 bases are shared with TRBD1. After removal of 4 bases from V and 1 base from J, the junction contained 5 bases not matched to a gene. The CDR3 consists of 15 residues. Germline loops: CDR1 SGHRS, CDR2 YFSETQ. The CDR3 loop is CASSPGTGINYGYTF. CDR3 nucleotide sequence: TGCGCCAGCAGCCCCGGGACAGGGATTAACTATGGCTACACCTTC.

This clonotype turned up a few times. The chain recombines TRBV28 with TRBJ2-7; a weak D match, TRBD1 (6 bases). This CDR3 comprises 16 residues. The germline CDR1 and CDR2 sequences are MDHEN and SYDVKM. Trimming stripped 5 bases from V and 1 base from J, with 18 bases between. In nucleotides, the CDR3 is TGTGCCAGCAGTCCAAGAACCGGGACAAGTTCCTACGAGCAGTACTTC. It specifies CASSPRTGTSSYEQYF. The entire variable domain, with the rest obtained from reference TRBV28 and TRBJ2-7, is as follows: DVKVTQSSRYLVKRTGEKVFLECVQDMDHENMFWYRQDPGLGLRLIYFSYDVKMKEKGDIPEGYSVSREKKERFSLILESASTNQTSMYLCASSPRTGTSSYEQYFGPGTRLTVT.

This clonotype showed up many times. The chain links TRBV5-1 to TRBJ2-6; tentative D call: TRBD1 (6 bases). The germline V gene encodes CDR1 SGHRS and CDR2 YFSETQ. V dropped 3 bases and J dropped 2 bases, with 15 bases sitting between them. This CDR3 comprises 17 residues. CDR3 residues: CASSSTGGYPGANVLTF. The CDR3 nucleotides read TGCGCCAGCAGCTCGACTGGGGGCTACCCTGGGGCCAACGTCCTGACTTTC.

This CDR3 is CASSLEAGLVTEAFF. The CDR3 DNA sequence: TGTGCCAGCAGCTTGGAGGCAGGGTTGGTGACTGAAGCTTTCTTT. The chain couples TRBV7-2 to TRBJ1-1, with TRBD1 as a possible D gene (5 bases). CDR3 size: 15 residues. The V end lost 3 bases, the J end lost 5 bases, and 16 bases lay between the germline ends. Per germline, CDR1 SGHTA and CDR2 FQGNSA.

The chain combines TRBV14 with TRBJ2-2; D gene uncertain. V gave up 2 bases and J gave up 8 bases, with 12 bases separating them. This CDR3 spans 14 amino acids. Germline assignment: CDR1 SGHDN and CDR2 FVKESK. The CDR3 spells CASSQQRRRGELFF. The DNA of the CDR3 is TGTGCCAGCAGCCAACAGAGAAGACGGGGGGAGCTGTTTTTT.

The rearrangement joins TRBV2 to TRBJ2-2, with 7 bases aligning to TRBD2. V lost 6 bases, J lost 2 bases, and 18 bases stayed unmatched. CDR1 and CDR2 from the germline V gene are SNHLY and FYNNEI. The length of the CDR3 is 19 residues. CDR3 nucleotides: TGTGCCAGCAGGCCTATGCGTCAAGCGGGAAGGATAAACACCGGGGAGCTGTTTTTT. This translates into CASRPMRQAGRINTGELFF.

This clonotype has only a few counts. The J gene is TRBJ2-7, the V gene TRBV27, with D possibly TRBD1 on 5 matching bases. Per germline, CDR1 MNHEY and CDR2 SMNVEV (reference sequence). V gave up 2 bases and J gave up 3 bases, with 17 bases separating them. The CDR3 extends over 16 amino acids. The CDR3 region has the DNA TGTGCCAGCAGTTTAGGGGCAGGAAGGACCCTCTACGAGCAGTACTTC. Translation gives CASSLGAGRTLYEQYF.

This clonotype was counted once. As DNA, the CDR3 is TGTGCCAGTAGTCATGGGAGGACCTACGAGCAGTACTTC. It yields the protein CASSHGRTYEQYF. The V and J genes are TRBV19 and TRBJ2-7; D perhaps matches TRBD2 (6 bases). Trimming stripped 5 bases from V and 2 bases from J, with 10 bases between. CDR3 length equals 13 residues. CDR1 and CDR2 from the germline V gene are LNHDA and SQIVND (reference sequence).

This clonotype has at least ten counts. This chain uses TRBV18 with TRBJ1-5; 7 nucleotides match TRBD1. CDR1 KGHSH and CDR2 LQKENI come from the germline V gene. The CDR3 runs 14 residues. The J segment lost 4 bases and the V segment lost 6 bases, leaving 6 bases of the junction unmatched. The CDR3 is CASSRQGQNQPQHF. CDR3 nucleotide sequence: TGTGCCAGCTCCCGCCAGGGACAGAATCAGCCCCAGCATTTT. Drawing the rest from reference TRBV18 and TRBJ1-5, the complete variable domain is NAGVMQNPRHLVRRRGQEARLRCSPMKGHSHVYWYRQLPEEGLKFMVYLQKENIIDESGMPKERFSAEFPKEGPSILRIQQVVRGDSAAYFCASSRQGQNQPQHFGDGTRLSIL.

This clonotype appeared many times. The chain combines TRBV6-1 with TRBJ2-1, with D unclear. Trimming took 8 bases from V and 5 from J, leaving 13 bases between them. CDR1 MNHNS and CDR2 SASEGT come from the germline V gene. The CDR3 extends over 13 amino acids. The CDR3 spells CASREGQNNEQFF. DNA for the CDR3: TGTGCCAGCCGCGAAGGGCAGAACAATGAGCAGTTCTTC.

Ten or more counts support this clonotype. The chain links TRBV11-1 to TRBJ2-5; D remains ambiguous. Germline CDR1 and CDR2: SGHAT and FQDESV (reference sequence). This CDR3 is built from 13 residues. The V gene lost 2 bases and the J gene lost 3 bases, with 7 bases spanning the gap. CDR3 nucleotides: TGTGCCAGCAGCTTAAGCCCAGAAGAGACCCAGTACTTC. Amino acid sequence: CASSLSPEETQYF.

This clonotype was detected a few times. In nucleotides, the CDR3 is TGCAGTGCTCCCCTGGTGGGAGGGGCGGTGAACACCGGGGAGCTGTTTTTT. Protein sequence: CSAPLVGGAVNTGELFF. The rearrangement joins TRBV20-1 to TRBJ2-2, with 7 bases matching TRBD2. The V segment lost 5 bases and the J segment 1 base; nucleotides outside the gene matches: 13. Germline V gives CDR1 DFQATT, CDR2 SNEGSKA (reference sequence). This CDR3 spans 17 amino acids.

The chain combines TRBV12-3 or TRBV12-4 with TRBJ1-1; D call uncertain. This CDR3 region has 16 residues. The germline V and J ends were trimmed by 1 base and 2 bases, with 14 bases remaining between them. The CDR3 here is CASSLGGGIVNTEAFF. In nucleotides, the CDR3 is TGTGCCAGCAGTTTAGGCGGTGGGATCGTAAACACTGAAGCTTTCTTT.

This clonotype was picked up many times. This chain connects TRBV7-2 to TRBJ2-7; no firm D call. Germline values: CDR1 SGHTA, CDR2 FQGNSA. Trimming took 5 bases from V and 2 from J, leaving 13 bases between them. There are 14 residues in the CDR3. In DNA, the CDR3 is TGTGCCAGCAGCGTAAGACTCGGAACCTACGAGCAGTACTTC. Amino acid sequence: CASSVRLGTYEQYF.

The CDR3 DNA is TGTGCCTACGGACAGGGGCGAAACACCATATATTTT. Its translation: CAYGQGRNTIYF. V is TRBV30 and J is TRBJ1-3, with 9 positions matching TRBD1. The germline gives CDR1 GTSNPN, CDR2 SVGIG (reference sequence). The V segment lost 7 bases and the J segment 5 bases; nucleotides outside the gene matches: 3. CDR3 size: 12 residues.

There are many counts of this clonotype. This rearrangement joins TRBV7-6 to TRBJ2-1; 7 positions match TRBD1. The J segment lost 1 base and the V segment lost 5 bases, leaving 5 bases of the junction unmatched. The CDR3 covers 15 residues. Looked up from germline, CDR1 is SGHVS and CDR2 is FNYEAQ. For the CDR3, the DNA is TGTGCCAGCAGCCCGGACAGGCCTTCCTACAATGAGCAGTTCTTC. It yields the protein CASSPDRPSYNEQFF.

This clonotype has at least ten counts. The V call is TRBV28, the J call TRBJ1-1; D is unclear. From germline, CDR1 is MDHEN and CDR2 SYDVKM. This CDR3 is built from 14 residues. Trimming pared 3 bases from V and 2 bases from J, leaving 10 bases between. DNA of the CDR3: TGTGCCAGCAGTTTCCTCTTAAGTAACACTGAAGCTTTCTTT. Its protein product is CASSFLLSNTEAFF.

The chain is built from TRBV2 and TRBJ2-3; 11 bases agree with TRBD2. The CDR3 extends over 22 amino acids. Trimming removed 1 base from V and 2 bases from J; junction bases left unmatched: 20. Germline CDR1 SNHLY, CDR2 FYNNEI. The CDR3 sequence is CASSEVFRWGYSGGAPTDTQYF. In DNA, the CDR3 is TGTGCCAGCAGTGAAGTGTTTCGATGGGGCTATAGCGGGGGGGCACCCACAGATACGCAGTATTTT.

This clonotype was counted ten times or more. The chain carries TRBV20-1 and TRBJ1-5; perhaps TRBD1 as D (5 bases). The CDR3 contains 12 residues. Germline values: CDR1 DFQATT, CDR2 SNEGSKA (reference sequence). Trimming removed 1 base at V and 7 bases at J, with 8 bases between. CDR3 sequence (DNA): TGCAGTGCTAGAGGGGGGAACCAGCCCCAGCATTTT. Encoded protein: CSARGGNQPQHF.

This clonotype was recorded many times. The chain carries TRBV24-1 and TRBJ2-3; TRBD1 matches at 8 bases. The CDR3 consists of 16 residues. Trimming cost V 3 bases and J 2 bases; bases outside gene matches: 6. Germline V gene sequence: CDR1 KGHDR, CDR2 SFDVKD. The CDR3 here is CATSDATGVNTDTQYF. The DNA of the CDR3 is TGTGCCACCAGTGATGCGACAGGGGTCAACACAGATACGCAGTATTTT.

This clonotype was detected a few times. This chain connects TRBV9 to TRBJ1-4, with D perhaps TRBD1 (5 bases). The CDR3 covers 14 residues. Germline CDR1 and CDR2: SGDLS and YYNGEE. V lost 2 bases and J 6 bases, leaving 11 bases between the germline ends. The CDR3 region is CASSVGGPYEKLFF. CDR3 bases: TGTGCCAGCAGCGTTGGGGGACCCTATGAAAAACTGTTTTTT.

Concerning this clonotype: A single base separates this from a much larger clone, so it may be a read error. The V and J genes are TRBV2 and TRBJ1-6; no clear D gene. The CDR3 totals 14 residues. Trimming cost V 3 bases and J 6 bases, with 9 bases left between them. The V gene's germline CDR1 is SNHLY and CDR2 FYNNEI. This CDR3 reads CASSDGSANSPLHF. For the CDR3, the DNA is TGTGCCAGCAGTGACGGCTCGGCTAATTCACCCCTCCACTTT.

This clonotype has a count of ten or more. The CDR3 coding sequence is TGTGCCAGCAGTTTTCGGACAGGAACAACTAGCAATCAGCCCCAGCATTTT. It encodes CASSFRTGTTSNQPQHF. The chain joins TRBV6-2 or TRBV6-3 to TRBJ1-5; 7 nucleotides match TRBD1. The length of the CDR3 is 17 residues. Germline V gene data show CDR1 as MNHEY and CDR2 as SVGEGT. Trimming cost V 4 bases and J 0 bases; bases outside gene matches: 9.

This clonotype was seen many times. V usage is TRBV20-1 and J usage is TRBJ1-1; D remains ambiguous. Germline V lookup: CDR1 DFQATT, CDR2 SNEGSKA (reference sequence). V was pared by 0 bases and J by 1 base, with 12 bases between. The CDR3 has 15 amino acids. The CDR3 nucleotides read TGCAGTGCTAGAGATTTCGCTGTAAAGAACACTGAAGCTTTCTTT. Translation: CSARDFAVKNTEAFF.